This TCR beta chain was retrieved from a study of blood T cell repertoires in COVID-19 (dated by TCRdb to about 2020). About the full investigation: The collaborator samples originated in the United States, Italy and Spain and spanned the acute and convalescent phases of COVID-19. The sample metadata nearly always contained a de-identified subject ID, COVID-19 status, age in years and sex. Subjects who had been exposed to COVID-19, were actively infected with it, or had recovered from it provided the deeply sampled blood TCRbeta repertoires that made up the dataset. The samples were drawn from two sources: the first 160 participants of the ongoing ImmuneRACE study, and 1,254 subjects contributed by 6 global collaborators. The material from the prospective study consisted of cDNA or gDNA derived from T cells, B-cell-depleted T cells, or PBMCs. Where HLA class I and class II types were available, the types were taken from metadata supplied by the sample provider, not from assay-based typing. The repertoires were released in a freely available public database intended as a resource for research on the immune response to SARS-CoV-2. Overall results and qualifications from the work: How much clinical and demographic metadata was included differed by source and by participant, and the metadata was provided uncurated.

The collaborating institutions used their own protocols to collect whole blood in K2EDTA tubes. For TCRbeta analysis, collaborators shipped samples as frozen whole blood, isolated PBMCs, or DNA extracted from either of those sample types. Concerning this clone itself: Its specific antigen is unknown. No base-level quality is on record; no much larger clone is a single base apart.

Trimming at the junction amounts to 3 bases on V and 7 bases on J, and the germline ends lie 16 bases apart. The CDR3, from cysteine to phenylalanine, totals 15 residues. The only DNA kept is the CDR3, 45 bases in frame from the first base. CDR1 and CDR2, looked up from the germline V gene, are SGHRS and YFSETQ. TCRbeta CDR3 regions were amplified from genomic DNA using the immunoSEQ Assay, a bias-controlled multiplex PCR. The authors processed their data as follows. Nucleated cell counts per sample were estimated from amplification of reference gene primers within the assay. To quantify the absolute abundance of each unique TCRbeta CDR3 rearrangement, sequence reads were collapsed and filtered. For each sample, productive Simpson clonality was calculated by taking the square root of Simpson's diversity index across productive rearrangements. TCRdb obtained this table from immuneACCESS and retained in-frame rearrangements with V and J assigned. These tables miss some clones; where compared with another copy, unresolved V genes account for less than half of the shortfall, and the remainder is unexplained. V and J calls and clone size are those listed in that table; D and trimming were worked out from the DNA. This sample comprises 35,000 to 45,000 clones, about 80% of them detected only once. Around an eighth of the sample rests with the top ten.

Recombination connected TRBV5-1 to TRBJ1-4, with a tentative D gene TRBD1 over 6 matching bases. The origin of this receptor is a human donor in a cohort sampled during active COVID-19. The source material was peripheral blood. CDR3 reads: CASSSSGTRGEKLFF. Here is the DNA: TGCGCCAGCAGCTCATCCGGGACAAGGGGTGAAAAACTGTTTTTT. With all but the CDR3 taken from the reference TRBV5-1 and TRBJ1-4 genes, the full variable domain is: KAGVTQTPRYLIKTRGQQVTLSCSPISGHRSVSWYQQTPGQGLQFLFEYFSETQRNKGNFPGRFSGRQFSNSRSEMNVSTLELGDSALYLCASSSSGTRGEKLFFGSGTQLSVL.